This T cell receptor (beta chain) was sequenced in a study of blood T cell repertoires in COVID-19. TCRdb's copy holds only in-frame clones and misses some; the assay was immunoSEQ multiplex PCR. Of about 270,000 clones listed, approximately 90% are singletons. After removal of 7 bases from V and 6 bases from J, the junction contained 9 bases not matched to a gene. Looked up from germline, CDR1 is SGHDT and CDR2 is YYEEEE. This CDR3 is 13 amino acids long. Source material: PBMCs or T cells enriched from blood (not recorded which). The rearrangement links TRBV5-6 to TRBJ1-2; the match to TRBD1 covers 7 bases. The origin of this receptor is a woman aged 25 to 39 with acute COVID-19. The CDR3 reads CASQKGQNNGYTF. The CDR3 DNA reads as TGTGCCAGCCAAAAGGGACAGAATAATGGCTACACCTTC.